The following is a T cell receptor (beta chain) sequence with its context. As yet, its antigen is unknown. The identical CDR3 is also encoded by other nucleotide sequences in the sample. This entry belongs to a study of OX40 agonist ivuxolimab in advanced cancers. About the study: Patients were treated with ivuxolimab, an agonistic anti-OX40 (CD134) antibody.

The germline gives CDR1 MDHEN, CDR2 SYDVKM. The CDR3 extends over 12 amino acids. The V gene lost 3 bases and the J gene lost 2 bases, with 4 bases spanning the gap. Overall study findings and caveats: Averaged across samples, CD8+ T cells carried more expanded clones than CD4+ did. CD4+ and CD8+ blood T cells expanded clonally by week 6 at 0.1 to 3.0 mg/kg. Certain nonresponders additionally had low normalized T-cell clonal expansion.

The protocol was immunoSEQ multiplex PCR, while the TCRdb copy is restricted to in-frame clones and leaves out a portion. The repertoire holds about 98,000 clones, approximately 91% seen once, with about 0.8% in the top ten. This sequence originates from an adult with an advanced solid tumor such as melanoma, head and neck, liver or kidney cancer. This specimen consisted of CD4+ or CD8+ T cells sorted from blood, obtained in a trial of the OX40 agonist ivuxolimab. The rearrangement joins TRBV28 to TRBJ1-2; D ambiguous. The CDR3 region is CASSFRNYGYTF. For the CDR3, the DNA is TGTGCCAGCAGTTTCAGGAACTATGGCTACACCTTC.